This is a list of T cell receptor beta chains from one sample in a study of cytomegalovirus exposure and HLA in healthy donors. Produced via immunoSEQ multiplex PCR; TCRdb's table is partial and in-frame only. The sample lists 150,000 to 200,000 clones, over 60% occurring once. The sequenced sample consisted of PBMCs. Every receptor here comes from a woman aged 30 to 39 in good health and CMV-seronegative. Each CDR3 is given with its conserved first and last residue. A D gene is named only where the DNA matches it firmly. Only part of the rows carry a size: once, few, many, or a class if the clone is expanded.

v_call: TRBV7-9
cdr3_length: 11
clone_size: -
d_call: TRBD1
j_call: TRBJ2-7
cdr3_nt: TGTGCCAGCAGCCGGGACAGGGACCAGTACTTC
cdr3_aa: CASSRDRDQYF

v_call: TRBV7-9
cdr3_length: 11
clone_size: -
d_call: -
j_call: TRBJ2-7
cdr3_nt: TGTGCCAGCAGCTTTAACTACGAGCAGTACTTC
cdr3_aa: CASSFNYEQYF

v_call: TRBV6-1
cdr3_length: 12
clone_size: -
d_call: -
j_call: TRBJ1-1
cdr3_nt: TGTGCCAGCAGTGAATCGGTCACTGAAGCTTTCTTT
cdr3_aa: CASSESVTEAFF

v_call: TRBV5-6
cdr3_length: 17
clone_size: few
d_call: TRBD1
j_call: TRBJ2-1
cdr3_nt: TGTGCCAGCAGCTTGGACGAAGGGACAGGTCGTAACAATGAGCAGTTCTTC
cdr3_aa: CASSLDEGTGRNNEQFF

v_call: TRBV9
cdr3_length: 15
clone_size: -
d_call: TRBD2
j_call: TRBJ2-1
cdr3_nt: TGTGCCAGCAGCGGATCTAGCGGGGATTACAATGAGCAGTTCTTC
cdr3_aa: CASSGSSGDYNEQFF

v_call: TRBV7-6
cdr3_length: 14
clone_size: few
d_call: TRBD1
j_call: TRBJ1-4
cdr3_nt: TGTGCCAGCAGCTCCGGGACAGGCAATGAAAAACTGTTTTTT
cdr3_aa: CASSSGTGNEKLFF

v_call: TRBV5-1
cdr3_length: 13
clone_size: -
d_call: -
j_call: TRBJ1-2
cdr3_nt: TGCGCCAGCAGCTTCCAAGAGAACTATGGCTACACCTTC
cdr3_aa: CASSFQENYGYTF

v_call: TRBV7-2
cdr3_length: 17
clone_size: -
d_call: TRBD2
j_call: TRBJ2-1
cdr3_nt: TGTGCCAGCAGCCAACGGCAGGGACTAGCGAGGTACAATGAGCAGTTCTTC
cdr3_aa: CASSQRQGLARYNEQFF

v_call: TRBV7-2
cdr3_length: 15
clone_size: -
d_call: TRBD2
j_call: TRBJ2-7
cdr3_nt: TGTGCCAGCAGACCCGCCGGGGGGAGCTCCTACGAGCAGTACTTC
cdr3_aa: CASRPAGGSSYEQYF

v_call: TRBV27
cdr3_length: 13
clone_size: few
d_call: TRBD2
j_call: TRBJ2-7
cdr3_nt: TGTGCCAGCAGTATTAGCGGGAGCTACGAGCAGTACTTC
cdr3_aa: CASSISGSYEQYF

v_call: TRBV18
cdr3_length: 15
clone_size: -
d_call: TRBD1
j_call: TRBJ1-6
cdr3_nt: TGTGCCAGCTCACTGGAACAGGGGCGTAATTCACCCCTCCACTTT
cdr3_aa: CASSLEQGRNSPLHF

v_call: TRBV28
cdr3_length: 15
clone_size: -
d_call: TRBD2
j_call: TRBJ2-7
cdr3_nt: TGTGCCAGCAGTCTTAGACTAGCGGGAGCCTACGAGCAGTACTTC
cdr3_aa: CASSLRLAGAYEQYF

v_call: TRBV4-3
cdr3_length: 15
clone_size: -
d_call: -
j_call: TRBJ1-1
cdr3_nt: TGCGCCAGCAGCCCAGGATATTTACAGAACACTGAAGCTTTCTTT
cdr3_aa: CASSPGYLQNTEAFF

v_call: TRBV9
cdr3_length: 13
clone_size: -
d_call: -
j_call: TRBJ1-4
cdr3_nt: TGTGCCAGCAGCGGCGCAACTAATGAAAAACTGTTTTTT
cdr3_aa: CASSGATNEKLFF

v_call: TRBV9
cdr3_length: 16
clone_size: -
d_call: TRBD2
j_call: TRBJ2-4
cdr3_nt: TGTGCCAGCAGCCCCGTAGCGGGAGGGGTCAAAAACATTCAGTACTTC
cdr3_aa: CASSPVAGGVKNIQYF

v_call: TRBV5-1
cdr3_length: 16
clone_size: -
d_call: -
j_call: TRBJ2-3
cdr3_nt: TGCGCCAGCAGCTTGGGGGGGGGCTTCAGGGCAGATACGCAGTATTTT
cdr3_aa: CASSLGGGFRADTQYF

v_call: TRBV7-2
cdr3_length: 15
clone_size: few
d_call: TRBD2
j_call: TRBJ2-5
cdr3_nt: TGTGCCAGCAGCTTTCAGCGGGGGGGTCCAGAGACCCAGTACTTC
cdr3_aa: CASSFQRGGPETQYF

v_call: TRBV7-2
cdr3_length: 14
clone_size: -
d_call: -
j_call: TRBJ1-1
cdr3_nt: TGTGCCAGCAGCTTAGTTGCAGAGAACACTGAAGCTTTCTTT
cdr3_aa: CASSLVAENTEAFF

v_call: TRBV4-3
cdr3_length: 13
clone_size: -
d_call: -
j_call: TRBJ2-1
cdr3_nt: TGCGCCAGCAGCCAAGAAAGGAGCTATGAGCAGTTCTTC
cdr3_aa: CASSQERSYEQFF